This TCR beta chain was found in a study of tumour-infiltrating T cells in Burkitt lymphoma. Study overall: Repertoire clonality predicted overall and progression-free survival.

In its sample, this clone was seen a few times. Trimming removed 3 bases from V and 0 bases from J, with 5 bases in between. Germline values: CDR1 SGHNT, CDR2 YYREEE (reference sequence). The CDR3 has 13 amino acids. TCRdb keeps only in-frame clones here, not all; method: immunoSEQ multiplex PCR. The sample includes some 17,000 clones, just under 80% of them seen just once. V and J are TRBV5-4 and TRBJ2-3; no clear D. The receptor's source is a human donor with diffuse large B-cell lymphoma. Sequenced: tumor tissue. This CDR3 is CASSYTSTDTQYF. The CDR3 coding sequence is TGTGCCAGCAGCTATACTAGCACAGATACGCAGTATTTT.